This T cell receptor beta chain appears in the sequencing data of a study of blood T cell repertoires in COVID-19. The overall study: Material from acute and convalescent COVID-19 was sourced from the United States, Italy and Spain. T cells, B-cell-depleted T cells, or PBMCs supplied cDNA or gDNA.

V was trimmed by 1 base and J by 8 bases, leaving 14 bases between them. The CDR3 is made up of 14 amino acids. Germline CDR1 is MDHEN and CDR2 is SYDVKM. Per the authors' pipeline: Reference gene primer amplification gave nucleated cell count estimates. Only in-frame clones appear in the TCRdb table, and some are missing; sequencing was by immunoSEQ multiplex PCR. V and J calls and clone size are those listed in that table; D and trimming were worked out from the DNA. The sample lists under 200,000 clones, about 88% occurring once. The TCR sequence derives from a woman aged 80 or over in a cohort sampled during active or convalescent COVID-19. The sequenced sample consisted of peripheral blood. The V call is TRBV28, the J call TRBJ1-1; possible D gene TRBD1, 6 bases. For the CDR3, the DNA is TGTGCCAGCAGTTTATTCCAGGGGATAGAGGAAGCTTTCTTT. Translating it yields CASSLFQGIEEAFF. The whole variable domain, filled in from reference TRBV28 and TRBJ1-1, reads DVKVTQSSRYLVKRTGEKVFLECVQDMDHENMFWYRQDPGLGLRLIYFSYDVKMKEKGDIPEGYSVSREKKERFSLILESASTNQTSMYLCASSLFQGIEEAFFGQGTRLTVV.